Sequencing of this T cell receptor (beta chain) was carried out in a study of CD4 T cells in relation to SARS-CoV-2 and coronaviruses. Study-wide background: The restricting HLA molecule for shared crossreactive spike epitopes was mapped. Whole-study findings and limits: In approximately 71% of donors, memory CD4+ clonotypes crossrecognized SARS-CoV-2 and at least one common cold coronavirus spike.

Regarding this clone: Its antigen is unidentified.

Unexposed donor CD4+ T cells date from 2011-2018, before the COVID-19 pandemic. CD4+ T cells were isolated from the cells after around eleven days of culture. Cells permitting, SARS-CoV-2 S/N and four cold-coronavirus spikes were tested on unexposed-donor CD4+ T cells. The V gene end was trimmed by 1 base and the J gene end by 7 bases; junction bases not matched to a gene: 7. The CDR3 loop spans 16 amino acids. Germline lookup yields CDR1 LGHDT and CDR2 YNNKEL (reference sequence). Assay: immunoSEQ multiplex PCR; the TCRdb copy retains only in-frame clones and omits some. The sample contains tens of thousands of clones, approximately 79% of which appear only once.

The gene calls are TRBV3-1 (or the pseudogene TRBV3-2) and TRBJ2-2; 9 positions agree with TRBD2. The sequencing sample was made of CD4+ T cells from PBMCs, cultured in vitro. The clonotype comes from a human donor in good health. CDR3 residues: CASSQVKAGGGGELFF. CDR3 nucleotide sequence: TGTGCCAGCAGCCAAGTAAAAGCGGGAGGCGGCGGGGAGCTGTTTTTT.